This T cell receptor (beta chain) was sequenced for a study of PD-1 blockade in classical Hodgkin lymphoma. General observations from the study: Unlike CD8+ TCR diversity, which did not rise significantly by C4D1, CD4+ TCR diversity did. Why the repertoires differ is still unclear, perhaps disease activity or prior therapy. Complete responders entered with baseline diversity on par with newly diagnosed patients, the results showed. Newly diagnosed patients were reported to exhibit reduced baseline TCR diversity relative to healthy donors.

To note about this clone: No antigen is known for it.

Time point noted: cycle 4 day 1 (C4D1), after 6 weeks of nivolumab. Every single patient, without exception, relapsed after autologous stem cell transplantation, and brentuximab vedotin exposure varied. Per the germline V gene, CDR1 is MNHNY and CDR2 is SVGAGI (reference sequence). The V end lost 7 bases, the J end lost 4 bases, and 8 bases lay between the germline ends. This CDR3 region has 12 residues. Sequencing used immunoSEQ multiplex PCR; TCRdb keeps in-frame clones, though not all of them. Among more than 15,000 clones listed, around 82% were seen once. The rearrangement joins TRBV6-6 to TRBJ1-3; D gene unclear. The material sequenced was peripheral blood mononuclear cells (PBMCs), taken before the fourth cycle of nivolumab. The TCR was taken from a human donor with classical Hodgkin lymphoma. The CDR3 loop reads CASTRLGNTIYF. DNA of the CDR3: TGTGCCAGCACACGGCTAGGAAACACCATATATTTT.